Listed below are T cell receptor beta chains from one sample, sequenced in a study of blood T cell repertoires in COVID-19. Repertoires were generated with immunoSEQ multiplex PCR, while TCRdb's copy carries only in-frame clones and drops some. The data contain 100,000 to 150,000 clones, 87% of them singletons. Source material: peripheral blood. The receptors shown here come from a middle-aged man with active COVID-19. Each CDR3 is given with its conserved first and last residue. Each record gives: J gene, V gene, D gene, clone size, CDR3 DNA, CDR3 protein. A D gene is named only where the DNA matches it firmly. Size is stated for part of the rows, as once, few or many counts, or as a class when the clone is expanded.

TRBJ2-7,TRBV6-6,-,-,TGTGCCAGCAGTCAGTCCCTTCGTTCCGCCAGGGTCTACGAGCAGTACTTC,CASSQSLRSARVYEQYF
TRBJ1-5,TRBV4-1,-,-,TGCGCCAGCAGCCAAACAGGGTATAGCAATCAGCCCCAGCATTTT,CASSQTGYSNQPQHF
TRBJ1-4,TRBV7-2,TRBD1,-,TGTGCCAGCAGCTTGCAGATCGGGACAGGCAGAACGAATGAAAAACTGTTTTTT,CASSLQIGTGRTNEKLFF
TRBJ1-1,TRBV5-4,TRBD1,-,TGTGCCAGCAGCGTGGGACAGGGGACCGCTGAAGCTTTCTTT,CASSVGQGTAEAFF
TRBJ1-2,TRBV29-1,-,-,TGCAGCGTTGAAGATCAGACTGCCAACTCCTTTCTCTATGGCTACACCTTC,CSVEDQTANSFLYGYTF
TRBJ1-2,TRBV4-3,TRBD1,-,TGCGCCAGCAGCCGGGAGACAGGGAATGGCCACACCTTC,CASSRETGNGHTF
TRBJ1-2,TRBV6-5,-,-,TGTGCCAGCAGTTACTTCGGGGGGGATGGCTACACCTTC,CASSYFGGDGYTF
TRBJ1-5,TRBV2,-,-,TGTGCCAGCAGTGAACGAAAGGCGAGGGGGGGCTTGGTCAATCAGCCCCAGCATTTT,CASSERKARGGLVNQPQHF
TRBJ1-1,TRBV11-2,-,-,TGTGCCAGCAGCTTCCAGGGGCGGAACACTGAAGCTTTCTTT,CASSFQGRNTEAFF
TRBJ1-2,TRBV3-1/TRBV3-2,-,-,TGTGCCAGCAGCCAAGCCCCAGGGTTACACTATGGCTACACCTTC,CASSQAPGLHYGYTF
TRBJ2-1,TRBV4-1,TRBD2,-,TGCGCCGGCAGCCGGGGGGGGCTGGATGAGCAGTTCTTC,CAGSRGGLDEQFF
TRBJ1-1,TRBV7-2,-,-,TGTGCCAGCAGCTCTTTAGGACTGATGAACACTGAAGCTTTCTTT,CASSSLGLMNTEAFF
TRBJ2-1,TRBV19,TRBD1,-,TGTGCCAGTAGTATAATGGACAGGGGCCCATCCTCCTACAATGAGCAGTTCTTC,CASSIMDRGPSSYNEQFF
TRBJ2-1,TRBV10-3,-,-,TGTGCCATCAGTGAGTCGGGGGGTTACAATGAGCAGTTCTTC,CAISESGGYNEQFF
TRBJ2-7,TRBV4-2,-,few,TGTGCCAGCAGCCAAGCTCTTCTCTCCTACGAGCAGTACTTC,CASSQALLSYEQYF
TRBJ2-3,TRBV29-1,TRBD1,-,TGCAGCGTTCGGGGACAGACGGATACGCAGTATTTT,CSVRGQTDTQYF
TRBJ2-4,TRBV5-1,-,-,TGCGCCAGCAGCTCACCCGGGACCAAAAACATTCAGTACTTC,CASSSPGTKNIQYF
TRBJ2-2,TRBV2,TRBD2,-,TGTGCCAGCAGACGACTAGCGGGGGGCACCGGGGAGCTGTTTTTT,CASRRLAGGTGELFF
TRBJ2-3,TRBV29-1,-,once,TGCAGCGTTTCTGAATTCGCCAGGGCGGGGACCCGCACAGATACGCAGTATTTT,CSVSEFARAGTRTDTQYF
TRBJ2-3,TRBV5-1,-,-,TGCGCCAGCAGCTTACCCTCGGGGGGCCAGGCAGATACGCAGTATTTT,CASSLPSGGQADTQYF
TRBJ2-3,TRBV11-3,TRBD1,once,TGTGCCAGCAGCAAACGACAGGGGATTGGCACAGATACGCAGTATTTT,CASSKRQGIGTDTQYF
TRBJ2-3,TRBV5-4,-,-,TGTGCCAGCAGCTTGGGATGGCAGTCTAGCACAGATACGCAGTATTTT,CASSLGWQSSTDTQYF
TRBJ1-1,TRBV5-4,TRBD1,-,TGTGCCAGCAGCTTAAGACAGGGTTTCAATACTGAAGCTTTCTTT,CASSLRQGFNTEAFF
TRBJ2-6,TRBV7-6,-,-,TGTGCCAGCGGCAGGTCTGACTCTGGGGCCAACGTCCTGACTTTC,CASGRSDSGANVLTF
TRBJ2-7,TRBV6-6,TRBD2,-,TGTGCCAGCAGTCGATCTTCGGGGCTAGCGGGCACCTCCTACGAGCAGTACTTC,CASSRSSGLAGTSYEQYF
TRBJ2-3,TRBV5-1,TRBD2,-,TGCGCCAGCAGCTTGGGGGAGGGGCTCACAGATACGCAGTATTTT,CASSLGEGLTDTQYF
TRBJ1-5,TRBV2,TRBD1,-,TGTGCCAGCACCCGACGGGACAGTCAGCCCCAGCATTTT,CASTRRDSQPQHF
TRBJ1-3,TRBV9,-,-,TGTGCCAGCAGCGTACGACAGGATAGCTCTGGAAACACCATATATTTT,CASSVRQDSSGNTIYF
TRBJ2-5,TRBV13,-,-,TGTGCCAGCAGCGCAGCCGCGGGGTACCAAGAGACCCAGTACTTC,CASSAAAGYQETQYF
TRBJ2-4,TRBV5-1,TRBD2,-,TGCGCCAGCAGCCCCGTCTCTAGCGGGGGGGACAAAAACATTCAGTACTTC,CASSPVSSGGDKNIQYF